In this sample, the clone carrying this TCR beta chain turned up many times. The data were taken from a study of metastatic and nonmetastatic thyroid tumors. Each patient went into thyroid surgery without having received any treatment. From the PCR reads, TCRdb re-called clones with MiXCR. The sample records fewer than 40,000 clones, over 12% being singletons. The V end lost 5 bases, the J end lost 3 bases, and 20 bases lay between the germline ends. Germline V gene sequence: CDR1 SGHAT, CDR2 FQDESV (reference sequence). The CDR3 runs to 16 residues. This chain connects TRBV11-1 to TRBJ2-7, with D possibly being TRBD2 (6 bases). The TCR comes from a male donor with papillary thyroid cancer or a benign thyroid nodule (not recorded which). Some clones in this sample may be carry-over from other donors' samples. Material for sequencing was blood. The CDR3 DNA is TGTGCCAGCAGCCGGGCCGGCGGGGCTCGGAACTACGAGCAGTACTTC. This encodes CASSRAGGARNYEQYF. Looking up the rest from reference TRBV11-1 and TRBJ2-7 gives the full variable domain: EAEVAQSPRYKITEKSQAVAFWCDPISGHATLYWYRQILGQGPELLVQFQDESVVDDSQLPKDRFSAERLKGVDSTLKIQPAELGDSAMYLCASSRAGGARNYEQYFGPGTRLTVT.